This is a list of T cell receptor beta chains from one sample in a study of CD8+ T cells in alopecia areata. Assay: immunoSEQ multiplex PCR; the TCRdb copy retains only in-frame clones and omits some. The sample carries 200,000 to 250,000 clones, around 65% recorded once. The sample here was CD4+ T cells sorted from blood, taken between weeks 44 and 45, from a patient treated with tofacitinib. Receptors originate from a human donor with alopecia areata. CDR3s include the opening cysteine and the closing phenylalanine or tryptophan. The order of the fields is D gene, V gene, clone size, J gene, CDR3 protein, CDR3 DNA. D genes are given only for firm matches. A row's size may be missing; if present it is once, few, many or a size class.

TRBD1	TRBV29-1	.	TRBJ1-1	CSARTGSNTEAFF	TGCAGCGCCAGGACAGGGTCGAACACTGAAGCTTTCTTT
.	TRBV19	few	TRBJ1-1	CASSRGGNLNTEAFF	TGTGCCAGTAGTAGAGGCGGCAACTTGAACACTGAAGCTTTCTTT
.	TRBV19	.	TRBJ1-5	CASSMGRTHSNQPQHF	TGTGCCAGTAGTATGGGACGGACACATAGCAATCAGCCCCAGCATTTT
.	TRBV5-1	.	TRBJ1-4	CASSLAGTNEKLFF	TGCGCCAGCAGCTTGGCTGGAACTAATGAAAAACTGTTTTTT
.	TRBV30	.	TRBJ2-1	CAVQEQFF	TGTGCCGTGCAGGAGCAGTTCTTC
.	TRBV9	.	TRBJ1-2	CASSGENSANYGYTF	TGTGCCAGCAGCGGAGAGAACTCAGCTAACTATGGCTACACCTTC
TRBD2	TRBV28	once	TRBJ2-3	CASSPSAGASTDTQYF	TGTGCCAGCAGCCCCTCAGCGGGGGCTAGCACAGATACGCAGTATTTT
.	TRBV30	.	TRBJ1-5	CAWSDGGTSNQPQHF	TGTGCCTGGAGTGACGGGGGGACGAGCAATCAGCCCCAGCATTTT
.	TRBV29-1	.	TRBJ1-2	CSARDGSNYGYTF	TGCAGCGCCCGGGACGGCTCTAACTATGGCTACACCTTC
.	TRBV30	.	TRBJ1-1	CAWRGHTEAFF	TGTGCCTGGAGGGGGCACACTGAAGCTTTCTTT
TRBD1	TRBV7-9	.	TRBJ1-2	CASSSDRVHGYTF	TGTGCCAGCAGCTCAGACAGGGTCCATGGCTACACCTTC
.	TRBV5-1	.	TRBJ2-5	CASSAGGLRHQETQYF	TGCGCCAGCAGCGCAGGTGGGCTAAGGCACCAAGAGACCCAGTACTTC
TRBD1	TRBV29-1	.	TRBJ2-2	CSVEDRGRNTGELFF	TGCAGCGTTGAAGATAGGGGGCGAAACACCGGGGAGCTGTTTTTT
TRBD1	TRBV18	.	TRBJ2-4	CASSPRTGGLDIQYF	TGTGCCAGCTCACCACGAACAGGGGGCTTGGACATTCAGTACTTC
TRBD1	TRBV30	.	TRBJ1-5	CAWSEGTGNQPQHF	TGTGCCTGGAGTGAGGGGACAGGGAATCAGCCCCAGCATTTT
TRBD1	TRBV29-1	few	TRBJ2-7	CSVERQGGGEQYF	TGCAGCGTTGAACGACAGGGGGGTGGCGAGCAGTACTTC
.	TRBV7-2	few	TRBJ1-2	CASSFDGTYGYTF	TGTGCCAGCAGCTTTGACGGGACCTATGGCTACACCTTC
TRBD1	TRBV29-1	.	TRBJ1-2	CSVPGTADGYTF	TGCAGCGTTCCCGGGACAGCCGATGGCTACACCTTC
.	TRBV9	.	TRBJ2-1	CASSVDQGGEQFF	TGTGCCAGCAGCGTAGATCAGGGGGGTGAGCAGTTCTTC